Sequencing of this TCR beta chain was carried out in a study of cytomegalovirus exposure and HLA in healthy donors. The study, taken as a whole, reports: Researchers reported in a later analysis that common viral pathogens appeared linked to several top clusters. CMV serostatus was the only immune exposure information that was available.

PCR amplification relied on 60 Vbeta primers (plus 13 Jbeta primers). Sequencing was performed with immunoSEQ multiplex PCR; in TCRdb, only in-frame clones are kept and a portion is missing. This table holds about 180,000 clones, more than 65% found once. CDR3 length: 15 residues. CDR1 is SGHTA and CDR2 is FQGNSA in the germline V gene. V lost 5 bases and J lost 7; bases outside the gene matches: 10. About this clone itself: The antigen is not known.

The specimen was PBMCs. The clonotype was recovered from a woman aged 25 to 39 in good health and CMV-seropositive. The chain links TRBV7-2 to TRBJ1-2; 10 bases map to TRBD1. Here the CDR3 reads CASSHTRQGAGGYTF. CDR3 sequence (DNA): TGTGCCAGCAGCCACACCCGACAGGGGGCCGGTGGCTACACCTTC.